This T cell receptor beta chain was identified during a study of blood T cell repertoires in COVID-19. Across the study: PBMCs, B-cell-depleted T cells, or T cells were the source of the cDNA or gDNA that made up the material.

Original analysis: The authors estimated nucleated cell counts from reference gene primer amplification. TCRdb keeps only in-frame clones here, not all; method: immunoSEQ multiplex PCR. From that table come the V and J calls and clone size; the DNA was used to work out D and trimming. Among about 230,000 clones listed, approximately 88% were seen once. This clone was counted a few times. This CDR3 comprises 14 residues. Losses at the gene ends were 3 bases for V and 6 bases for J; bases not matched to a gene: 11. Germline CDR1 and CDR2: GTSNPN and SVGIG (reference sequence). Individuals drawn from 24 US areas were about 18 to 95 years old. Contact with a PCR-confirmed or clinician-diagnosed COVID-19 case occurred within 2 weeks of entry.

This receptor was obtained from a woman in her thirties who had been exposed to COVID-19. Sequenced input: PBMCs or T cells enriched from blood (not recorded which). The chain has TRBV30 and TRBJ2-7; 7 bases map to TRBD1. CDR3 sequence reads: CAWRPAGGVCEQYF. In DNA form, the CDR3 reads TGTGCCTGGAGGCCGGCAGGGGGTGTCTGCGAGCAGTACTTC.